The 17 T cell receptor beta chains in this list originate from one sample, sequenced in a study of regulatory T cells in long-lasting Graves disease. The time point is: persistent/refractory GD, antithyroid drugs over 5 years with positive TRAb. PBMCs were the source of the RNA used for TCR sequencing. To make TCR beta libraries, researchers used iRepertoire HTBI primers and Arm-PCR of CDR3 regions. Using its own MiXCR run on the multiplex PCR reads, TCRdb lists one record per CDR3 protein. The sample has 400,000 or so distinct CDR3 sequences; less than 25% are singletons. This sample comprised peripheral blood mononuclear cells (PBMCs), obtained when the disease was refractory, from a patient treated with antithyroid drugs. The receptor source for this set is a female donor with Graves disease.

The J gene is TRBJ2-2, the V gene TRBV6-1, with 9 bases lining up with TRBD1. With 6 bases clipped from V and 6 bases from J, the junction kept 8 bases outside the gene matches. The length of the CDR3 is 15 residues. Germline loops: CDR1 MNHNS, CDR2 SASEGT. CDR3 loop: CASSSGTGPPGELFF. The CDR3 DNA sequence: TGTGCCAGCAGCTCCGGGACAGGGCCTCCCGGGGAGCTGTTTTTT.

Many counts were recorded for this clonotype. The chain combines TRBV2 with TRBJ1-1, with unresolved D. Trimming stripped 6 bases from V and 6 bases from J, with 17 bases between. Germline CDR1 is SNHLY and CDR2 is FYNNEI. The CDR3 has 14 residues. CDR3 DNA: TGTGCCAGCAGGCCTGATACCTCTGGAGCTGAAGCTTTCTTT. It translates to CASRPDTSGAEAFF.

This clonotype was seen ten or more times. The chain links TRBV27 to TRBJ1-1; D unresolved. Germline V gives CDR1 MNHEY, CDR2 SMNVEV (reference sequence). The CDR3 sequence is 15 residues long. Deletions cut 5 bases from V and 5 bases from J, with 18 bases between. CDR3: CASSTMEAQRTEAFF. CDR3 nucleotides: TGTGCCAGCAGTACGATGGAGGCCCAGCGGACTGAAGCTTTCTTT.

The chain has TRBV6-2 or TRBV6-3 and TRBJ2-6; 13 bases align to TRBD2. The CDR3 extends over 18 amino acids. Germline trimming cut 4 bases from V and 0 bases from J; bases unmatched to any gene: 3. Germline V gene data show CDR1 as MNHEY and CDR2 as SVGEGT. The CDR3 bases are TGTGCCAGCAGTTTTACTAGCGGGAGGGCCTCTGGGGCCAACGTCCTGACTTTC. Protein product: CASSFTSGRASGANVLTF.

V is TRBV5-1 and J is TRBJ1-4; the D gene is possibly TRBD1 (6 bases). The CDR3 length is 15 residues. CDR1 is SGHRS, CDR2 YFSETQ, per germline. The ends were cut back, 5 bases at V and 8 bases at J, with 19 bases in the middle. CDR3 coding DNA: TGCGCCAGCAGAAACACAGGGTTGGTAGGCGAAAAACTGTTTTTT. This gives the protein CASRNTGLVGEKLFF.

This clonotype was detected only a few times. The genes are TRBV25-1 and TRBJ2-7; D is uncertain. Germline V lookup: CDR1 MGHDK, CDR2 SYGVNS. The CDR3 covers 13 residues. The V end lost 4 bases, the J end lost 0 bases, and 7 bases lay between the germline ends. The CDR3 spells CASSGGNSYEQYF. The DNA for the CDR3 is TGTGCCAGCAGTGGCGGAAACTCCTACGAGCAGTACTTC.

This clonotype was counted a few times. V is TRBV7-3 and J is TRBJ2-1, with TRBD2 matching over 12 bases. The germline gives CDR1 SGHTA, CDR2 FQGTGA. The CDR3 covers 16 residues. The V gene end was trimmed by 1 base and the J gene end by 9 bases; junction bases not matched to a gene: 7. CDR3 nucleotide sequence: TGTGCCAGCAGCTTAATGCCTCTAGCGGGAGGGAGTGAGCAGTTCTTC. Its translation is CASSLMPLAGGSEQFF.

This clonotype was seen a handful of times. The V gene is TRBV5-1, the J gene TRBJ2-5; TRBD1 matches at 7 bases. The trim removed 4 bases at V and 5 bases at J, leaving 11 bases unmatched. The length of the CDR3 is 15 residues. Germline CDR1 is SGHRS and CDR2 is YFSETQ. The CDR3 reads CASSRATGNGETQYF. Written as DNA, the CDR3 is TGCGCCAGCAGCCGAGCGACAGGGAATGGGGAGACCCAGTACTTC.

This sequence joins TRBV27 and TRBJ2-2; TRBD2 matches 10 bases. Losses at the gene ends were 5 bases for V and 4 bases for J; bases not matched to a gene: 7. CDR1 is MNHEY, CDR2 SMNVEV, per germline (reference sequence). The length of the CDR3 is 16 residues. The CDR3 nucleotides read TGTGCCAGCAGTACAGCGGGAGGGCCGGGCACCGGGGAGCTGTTTTTT. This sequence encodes CASSTAGGPGTGELFF.

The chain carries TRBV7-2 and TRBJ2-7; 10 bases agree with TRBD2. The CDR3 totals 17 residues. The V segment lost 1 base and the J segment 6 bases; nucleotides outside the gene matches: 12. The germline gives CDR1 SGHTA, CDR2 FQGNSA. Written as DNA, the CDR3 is TGTGCCAGCAGCTTAGGGGCCAGTAGCGGGAGGAGGCGCGAGCAGTACTTC. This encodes CASSLGASSGRRREQYF.

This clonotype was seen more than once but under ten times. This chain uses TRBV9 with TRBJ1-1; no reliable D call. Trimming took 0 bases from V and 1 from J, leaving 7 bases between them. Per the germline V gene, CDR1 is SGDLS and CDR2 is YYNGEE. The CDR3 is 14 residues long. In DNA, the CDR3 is TGTGCCAGCAGCGTAGTGGATAGGAACACTGAAGCTTTCTTT. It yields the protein CASSVVDRNTEAFF.

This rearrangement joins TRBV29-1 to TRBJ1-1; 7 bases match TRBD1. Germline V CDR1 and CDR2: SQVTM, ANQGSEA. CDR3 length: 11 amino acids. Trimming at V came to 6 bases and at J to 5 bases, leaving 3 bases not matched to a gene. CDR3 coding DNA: TGCAGCGTAGCGGGACAGACTGAAGCTTTCTTT. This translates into CSVAGQTEAFF.

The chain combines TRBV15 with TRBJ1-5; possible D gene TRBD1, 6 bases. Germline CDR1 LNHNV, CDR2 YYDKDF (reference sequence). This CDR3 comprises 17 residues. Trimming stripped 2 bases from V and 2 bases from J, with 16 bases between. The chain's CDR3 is CATSRCTTGTRNQPQHF. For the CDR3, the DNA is TGTGCCACCAGCAGATGCACTACCGGGACACGCAATCAGCCCCAGCATTTT. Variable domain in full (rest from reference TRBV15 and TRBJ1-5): DAMVIQNPRYQVTQFGKPVTLSCSQTLNHNVMYWYQQKSSQAPKLLFHYYDKDFNNEADTPDNFQSRRPNTSFCFLDIRSPGLGDTAMYLCATSRCTTGTRNQPQHFGDGTRLSIL.

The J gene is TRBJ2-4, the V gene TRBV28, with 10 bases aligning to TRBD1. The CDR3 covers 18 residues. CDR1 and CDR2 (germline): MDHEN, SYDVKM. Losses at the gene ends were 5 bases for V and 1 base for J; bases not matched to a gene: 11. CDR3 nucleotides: TGTGCCAGCAGTCCTAAGGGACAGGGGTGGATCGCCAAAAACATTCAGTACTTC. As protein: CASSPKGQGWIAKNIQYF. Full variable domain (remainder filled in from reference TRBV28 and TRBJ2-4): DVKVTQSSRYLVKRTGEKVFLECVQDMDHENMFWYRQDPGLGLRLIYFSYDVKMKEKGDIPEGYSVSREKKERFSLILESASTNQTSMYLCASSPKGQGWIAKNIQYFGAGTRLSVL.

The CDR3: CSVASSYNEQFF. The CDR3 DNA reads TGCAGCGTTGCCAGTTCCTACAATGAGCAGTTCTTC. V is TRBV29-1 and J is TRBJ2-1, with D unresolved. The CDR3 totals 12 residues. Trimming stripped 4 bases from V and 1 base from J, with 5 bases between. In germline, CDR1 is SQVTM, CDR2 ANQGSEA.

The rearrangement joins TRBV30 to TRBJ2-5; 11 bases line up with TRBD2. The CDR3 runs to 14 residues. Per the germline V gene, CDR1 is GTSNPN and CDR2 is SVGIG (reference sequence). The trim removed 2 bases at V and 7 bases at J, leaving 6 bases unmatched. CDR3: CAWSYNSGRGTQYF. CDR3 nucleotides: TGTGCCTGGAGTTATAATAGCGGGAGGGGGACCCAGTACTTC.

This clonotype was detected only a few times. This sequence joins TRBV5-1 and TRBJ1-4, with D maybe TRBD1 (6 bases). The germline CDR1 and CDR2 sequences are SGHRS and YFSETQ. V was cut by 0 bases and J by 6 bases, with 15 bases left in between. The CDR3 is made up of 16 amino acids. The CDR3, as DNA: TGCGCCAGCAGCTTGGCCAAACAGGGAAGGGATGAAAAACTGTTTTTT. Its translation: CASSLAKQGRDEKLFF.